Listed here are 25 T cell receptor beta chains from one sample, sequenced in a study of blood T cell repertoires in COVID-19. Here immunoSEQ multiplex PCR was the method, and the copy in TCRdb shows in-frame clones only, minus some. The sample contains approximately 110,000 clones, 70% to 90% of which appear only once. The sequenced material came from peripheral blood. The source of these receptors is a man aged 35-49 years with acute or convalescent COVID-19.

The chain couples TRBV29-1 to TRBJ2-3; tentatively, D is TRBD2 (5 bases). CDR1 is SQVTM and CDR2 is ANQGSEA in the germline V gene. The CDR3 is 13 residues long. Trimming removed 3 bases at V and 3 bases at J, with 10 bases between. DNA for the CDR3: TGCAGCGTTGAGAGGGAGAGAACAGATACGCAGTATTTT. Translation: CSVERERTDTQYF.

The CDR3 region is CASTPDWRERGETQYF. DNA for the CDR3: TGTGCCAGCACCCCAGATTGGCGGGAGAGAGGAGAGACCCAGTACTTC. The chain employs TRBV28 and TRBJ2-5; TRBD2 agrees at 7 bases. Trimming at V came to 7 bases and at J to 4 bases, leaving 15 bases not matched to a gene. CDR3 size: 16 residues. The germline V gene encodes CDR1 MDHEN and CDR2 SYDVKM.

This chain joins TRBV28 and TRBJ1-1, with 9 bases that match TRBD1. The CDR3 runs 15 residues. The V and J ends lost 6 bases and 1 base, in that order; junction bases with no gene match: 6. Germline V gene lookup returns CDR1 MDHEN and CDR2 SYDVKM. The CDR3 loop reads CASRTGGGRNTEAFF. The CDR3 coding sequence is TGTGCCAGCAGGACAGGGGGAGGAAGGAACACTGAAGCTTTCTTT.

The V and J genes are TRBV5-8 and TRBJ1-5, with 9 bases aligning to TRBD1. This CDR3 is built from 16 residues. CDR1 SGHTS and CDR2 YDEGEE come from the germline V gene. Trimming at V came to 4 bases and at J to 1 base, leaving 6 bases not matched to a gene. The CDR3 nucleotides read TGTGCCAGCAGCCAGGGACAGGGAGGGAGCAATCAGCCCCAGCATTTT. Translated, it gives CASSQGQGGSNQPQHF.

The chain has TRBV4-1 and TRBJ2-3; D might be TRBD2 (6 bases). With 4 bases removed from V and 0 bases from J, the gap between germline ends came to 17 bases. CDR3 length: 17 residues. Germline CDR1 is MGHRA and CDR2 is YSYEKL. CDR3 DNA: TGCGCCAGCAGCCCCAATCCGGGACTGATAAGCACAGATACGCAGTATTTT. Translated: CASSPNPGLISTDTQYF.

This chain uses TRBV19 with TRBJ2-7; 7 bases are shared with TRBD2. The CDR3 is made up of 15 amino acids. The V segment lost 1 base and the J segment 6 bases; nucleotides outside the gene matches: 9. Germline V gives CDR1 LNHDA, CDR2 SQIVND (reference sequence). The CDR3 nucleotides read TGTGCCAGTAGTATAGTATCAGCGGGACCAGTCGAGCAGTACTTC. This encodes CASSIVSAGPVEQYF.

This clone was detected only once. The J gene is TRBJ1-2, the V gene TRBV7-9; maybe TRBD1 (6 bases). Trimming took 5 bases from V and 2 from J, leaving 21 bases between them. The CDR3 extends over 17 amino acids. The germline gives CDR1 SEHNR, CDR2 FQNEAQ (reference sequence). The CDR3 is CASSNLGERGTNYGYTF. For the CDR3, the DNA is TGTGCCAGCAGCAACCTAGGGGAGCGGGGGACAAACTATGGCTACACCTTC.

The chain combines TRBV7-3 with TRBJ2-3, with 9 bases identical to TRBD2. The CDR3 has 15 amino acids. Germline V gives CDR1 SGHTA, CDR2 FQGTGA. V shed 0 bases and J 5 bases; nucleotides not matched to a gene: 3. This CDR3 is CASSLTSGGRDTQYF. DNA for the CDR3: TGTGCCAGCAGCTTAACTAGCGGGGGAAGAGATACGCAGTATTTT.

DNA for the CDR3: TGTGCCAGCACCCCGGCGGGTCTGCGCGCTTCTTACAATGAGCAGTTCTTC. Amino acid sequence: CASTPAGLRASYNEQFF. This sequence joins TRBV30 and TRBJ2-1; tentatively, D is TRBD2 (5 bases). The CDR3 extends over 17 amino acids. Germline CDR1 and CDR2: GTSNPN and SVGIG (reference sequence). V dropped 8 bases and J dropped 4 bases, with 27 bases sitting between them. The complete variable domain, with remaining parts taken from reference TRBV30 and TRBJ2-1, reads SQTIHQWPATLVQPVGSPLSLECTVEGTSNPNLYWYRQAAGRGLQLLFYSVGIGQISSEVPQNLSASRPQDRQFILSSKKLLLSDSGFYLCASTPAGLRASYNEQFFGPGTRLTVL.

The genes are TRBV12-3 or TRBV12-4 and TRBJ1-6; D gene ambiguous. Trimming took 3 bases from V and 5 from J, leaving 5 bases between them. The CDR3 extends over 13 amino acids. CDR3 sequence: CASSFTDNSPLHF. CDR3 sequence (DNA): TGTGCCAGCAGTTTTACAGATAATTCACCCCTCCACTTT.

This clone was seen a single time. The gene calls are TRBV19 and TRBJ1-2; TRBD1 agrees at 9 bases. Germline V gives CDR1 LNHDA, CDR2 SQIVND (reference sequence). Trimming cost V 3 bases and J 4 bases; bases outside gene matches: 6. This CDR3 spans 15 amino acids. The CDR3 sequence: CASSIAQTGGYGYTF. CDR3 sequence (DNA): TGTGCCAGTAGTATCGCCCAGACAGGGGGCTATGGCTACACCTTC.

The chain has TRBV18 and TRBJ2-5; 10 positions agree with TRBD1. V was clipped by 5 bases and J by 4 bases; unmatched bases: 1. This CDR3 comprises 13 residues. The germline gives CDR1 KGHSH, CDR2 LQKENI. This chain's CDR3 is CASSRQGAETQYF. Written as DNA, the CDR3 is TGTGCCAGCTCAAGACAGGGGGCAGAGACCCAGTACTTC.

The chain recombines TRBV6-1 with TRBJ1-2, with a weak D call TRBD1 (6 bases). The CDR3 spans 15 residues. The V gene lost 2 bases and the J gene lost 4 bases, with 14 bases spanning the gap. From germline, CDR1 is MNHNS and CDR2 SASEGT. The chain's CDR3 is CASSEYDQGPYGYTF. CDR3 in DNA: TGTGCCAGCAGTGAATACGATCAGGGGCCCTATGGCTACACCTTC.

V gene TRBV13 combines with J gene TRBJ2-3; TRBD1 agrees at 9 bases. V gave up 5 bases and J gave up 6 bases; unmatched junction bases: 6. This CDR3 has 14 residues. The V gene's germline CDR1 is PRHDT and CDR2 FYEKMQ (reference sequence). This CDR3 reads CASSLWDRVDTQYF. CDR3 bases: TGTGCCAGCAGCCTATGGGACAGGGTGGATACGCAGTATTTT. Supplemented by reference TRBV13 and TRBJ2-3, the full variable domain reads AAGVIQSPRHLIKEKRETATLKCYPIPRHDTVYWYQQGPGQDPQFLISFYEKMQSDKGSIPDRFSAQQFSDYHSELNMSSLELGDSALYFCASSLWDRVDTQYFGPGTRLTVL.

About this clone itself: This same CDR3 is encoded by further DNA sequences in the sample. This chain connects TRBV15 to TRBJ2-7; a weak D match, TRBD1 (6 bases). The V end lost 0 bases, the J end lost 1 base, and 7 bases lay between the germline ends. This CDR3 has 14 amino acids. CDR1 is LNHNV and CDR2 is YYDKDF in the germline V gene (reference sequence). CDR3 coding DNA: TGTGCCACCAGCAGAGACAGGGGTTCCTACGAGCAGTACTTC. Amino acid sequence: CATSRDRGSYEQYF.

The chain employs TRBV28 and TRBJ2-5; 7 positions match TRBD2. The V gene's germline CDR1 is MDHEN and CDR2 SYDVKM. V shed 9 bases, J shed 4 bases, and the junction held 11 bases outside the gene matches. There are 14 residues in the CDR3. CDR3 in amino acids: CASAYWGGSETQYF. The CDR3, as DNA: TGTGCCAGTGCGTATTGGGGGGGGTCAGAGACCCAGTACTTC. The variable domain in full, completed from reference TRBV28 and TRBJ2-5, reads DVKVTQSSRYLVKRTGEKVFLECVQDMDHENMFWYRQDPGLGLRLIYFSYDVKMKEKGDIPEGYSVSREKKERFSLILESASTNQTSMYLCASAYWGGSETQYFGPGTRLLVL.

The gene calls are TRBV10-3 and TRBJ2-1, with D tentatively TRBD1 (5 bases). This CDR3 is 15 amino acids long. V gave up 3 bases and J gave up 2 bases, with 11 bases separating them. CDR1 ENHRY and CDR2 SYGVKD come from the germline V gene. The CDR3 DNA reads TGTGCCATCAGTGAAGGCAGGGCAGCCTACAATGAGCAGTTCTTC. Translated, it gives CAISEGRAAYNEQFF.

This sequence joins TRBV7-9 and TRBJ1-1; D is perhaps TRBD1 (6 bases). Germline V gene sequence: CDR1 SEHNR, CDR2 FQNEAQ (reference sequence). The CDR3 consists of 14 residues. V lost 7 bases to trimming and J lost 3 bases, with 15 bases between them. CDR3 region: CASNSLTGHTEAFF. The CDR3 bases are TGTGCCAGCAATTCTCTCACAGGGCACACTGAAGCTTTCTTT.

The V and J genes are TRBV24-1 and TRBJ2-2; maybe TRBD1 (6 bases). Trimming left V 9 bases short and J 7 bases short, with 20 bases between. The CDR3 runs to 15 residues. Germline CDR1 is KGHDR and CDR2 is SFDVKD. The CDR3: CATGSRNRAGGELFF. In DNA form, the CDR3 reads TGTGCCACCGGTTCTCGGAACAGGGCCGGCGGGGAGCTGTTTTTT.

CDR3 residues: CASSLGQGTNYGYTF. The CDR3 nucleotides read TGTGCCAGCAGCTTAGGACAGGGTACTAACTATGGCTACACCTTC. The chain links TRBV7-9 to TRBJ1-2, with TRBD1 matching 7 bases. Germline CDR1 is SEHNR and CDR2 is FQNEAQ (reference sequence). This CDR3 comprises 15 residues. Germline trimming cut 1 base from V and 0 bases from J; bases unmatched to any gene: 2.

The chain is built from TRBV12-3 or TRBV12-4 and TRBJ2-7; D is unresolved. V was clipped by 7 bases and J by 6 bases, with 13 bases between them. This CDR3 contains 12 residues. CDR3 sequence (DNA): TGTGCCAGCAAAATGGCGGTTAGCGAGCAGTACTTC. Protein product: CASKMAVSEQYF.

The CDR3 DNA sequence: TGTGCCAGCAGTTACTCACAGCCGATCGCTGAAGCTTTCTTT. This gives the protein CASSYSQPIAEAFF. The genes are TRBV6-6 and TRBJ1-1, with D hard to call. V lost 0 bases and J lost 6, with 11 bases in between. CDR1 is MNHNY and CDR2 is SVGAGI in the germline V gene (reference sequence). CDR3 size: 14 residues.

V gene TRBV10-1 combines with J gene TRBJ2-7; 16 bases fit TRBD2. V shed 6 bases, J shed 7 bases, and the junction held 6 bases outside the gene matches. This CDR3 spans 15 amino acids. Germline V CDR1 and CDR2: WNHNN, SYGVQD (reference sequence). Here the CDR3 reads CASRGTSGGALEQYF. The CDR3 DNA reads as TGCGCCAGCAGAGGGACTAGCGGGGGGGCGTTGGAGCAGTACTTC.

The chain employs TRBV30 and TRBJ1-2; D remains ambiguous. The CDR3 is 14 residues long. With 0 bases removed from V and 8 bases from J, the gap between germline ends came to 16 bases. Germline V gene data show CDR1 as GTSNPN and CDR2 as SVGIG (reference sequence). In nucleotides, the CDR3 is TGTGCCTGGAGTGTAACGGGGTGGAAAAGCGGCTACACCTTC. Protein product: CAWSVTGWKSGYTF.

In its sample, this clone was seen a few times. The rearrangement links TRBV6-5 to TRBJ2-1, with TRBD2 identical over 9 bases. V shed 2 bases, J shed 2 bases, and the junction held 4 bases outside the gene matches. Germline V gene sequence: CDR1 MNHEY, CDR2 SVGAGI. The CDR3 sequence is 16 residues long. CDR3 in amino acids: CASSYQGTSPYNEQFF. The CDR3 region has the DNA TGTGCCAGCAGTTACCAGGGGACTAGCCCCTACAATGAGCAGTTCTTC.